The 15 T cell receptor beta chains in this list originate from one sample, sequenced in a study of T cell responses to AZD1222 COVID-19 vaccine. Measured with immunoSEQ multiplex PCR; TCRdb has only the in-frame clones, and not every one. The sample includes approximately 130,000 clones, about nine tenths of them seen just once. Here the sequenced sample was peripheral blood, taken on day 0 of AZD1222 vaccination. These receptors were collected from an adult in good health.

Points on this clone: Other DNA variants within this sample encode the same CDR3. V usage is TRBV18 and J usage is TRBJ2-7; 7 nucleotides match TRBD1. The CDR3 totals 14 residues. With V trimmed by 3 bases and J by 2 bases, 4 bases remained unmatched. Per the germline V gene, CDR1 is KGHSH and CDR2 is LQKENI. The CDR3 sequence: CASSPPGQTYEQYF. The CDR3 DNA is TGTGCCAGCTCACCTCCGGGACAGACCTACGAGCAGTACTTC.

In nucleotides, the CDR3 is TGTGCCAGCAGTTCCGGAGGTGGCTATGGCTACACCTTC. It is translated as CASSSGGGYGYTF. The rearrangement links TRBV6-4 to TRBJ1-2, with D uncertain. From germline, CDR1 is MRHNA and CDR2 SNTAGT. This CDR3 has 13 amino acids. V was trimmed by 5 bases and J by 4 bases, leaving 11 bases between them.

This chain joins TRBV30 and TRBJ2-5, with D possibly matching TRBD1 (5 bases). The CDR3 sequence is 11 residues long. V lost 0 bases and J 9 bases, leaving 8 bases between the germline ends. Germline V gene lookup returns CDR1 GTSNPN and CDR2 SVGIG (reference sequence). CDR3 sequence reads: CAWSVGVAQYF. In DNA form, the CDR3 reads TGTGCCTGGAGTGTAGGGGTGGCCCAGTACTTC.

The rearrangement links TRBV3-1 (or the pseudogene TRBV3-2) to TRBJ2-6; TRBD1 might be the D (6 bases). The germline V gene encodes CDR1 LGHDT and CDR2 YNNKEL (reference sequence). This CDR3 comprises 16 residues. V was cut by 4 bases and J by 2 bases, with 12 bases left in between. The chain's CDR3 is CASSLIPGAGANVLTF. The CDR3 DNA is TGTGCCAGCAGCCTGATCCCAGGGGCTGGGGCCAACGTCCTGACTTTC.

The V call is TRBV19, the J call TRBJ2-1, with TRBD2 matching 8 bases. From germline, CDR1 is LNHDA and CDR2 SQIVND (reference sequence). This CDR3 spans 15 amino acids. The trim removed 6 bases at V and 6 bases at J, leaving 10 bases unmatched. The CDR3 spells CASSARGGVRNEQFF. In DNA form, the CDR3 reads TGTGCCAGTAGCGCACGGGGGGGCGTCCGCAATGAGCAGTTCTTC. Filled out from reference TRBV19 and TRBJ2-1, the complete variable domain reads DGGITQSPKYLFRKEGQNVTLSCEQNLNHDAMYWYRQDPGQGLRLIYYSQIVNDFQKGDIAEGYSVSREKKESFPLTVTSAQKNPTAFYLCASSARGGVRNEQFFGPGTRLTVL.

The V gene is TRBV27, the J gene TRBJ2-7; 11 bases match TRBD2. Trimming took 6 bases from V and 0 from J; bases not matched to a gene: 4. CDR1 is MNHEY, CDR2 SMNVEV, per germline (reference sequence). This CDR3 spans 15 amino acids. The CDR3 protein is CASRTSGMSSYEQYF. In DNA, the CDR3 is TGTGCCAGCAGGACTAGCGGGATGAGCTCCTACGAGCAGTACTTC.

The chain carries TRBV6-5 and TRBJ1-5; no firm D call. Trimming pared 1 base from V and 2 bases from J, leaving 9 bases between. The V gene's germline CDR1 is MNHEY and CDR2 SVGAGI. This CDR3 is built from 15 residues. The CDR3 protein is CASSYFLEGNQPQHF. As DNA, the CDR3 is TGTGCCAGCAGTTACTTCTTAGAAGGCAATCAGCCCCAGCATTTT.

The sample holds a few counts of this clone. The chain couples TRBV28 to TRBJ1-2, with D uncertain. V gave up 5 bases and J gave up 4 bases, with 11 bases separating them. The CDR3 sequence is 13 residues long. Looked up from germline, CDR1 is MDHEN and CDR2 is SYDVKM. CDR3 loop: CASSIGRFYGYTF. Here the CDR3 DNA reads TGTGCCAGCAGTATCGGGCGCTTCTATGGCTACACCTTC.

V and J are TRBV27 and TRBJ1-2; the match to TRBD1 covers 7 bases. Per the germline V gene, CDR1 is MNHEY and CDR2 is SMNVEV (reference sequence). J lost 7 bases, V lost 8 bases, and 7 bases had no gene match. The CDR3 contains 12 residues. The CDR3 loop reads CASGRQGSGYTF. For the CDR3, the DNA is TGTGCCAGCGGGAGACAGGGCTCTGGCTACACCTTC.

The chain is built from TRBV9 and TRBJ1-3; no clear D. Germline values: CDR1 SGDLS, CDR2 YYNGEE. The CDR3 is 19 residues long. Deletions cut 1 base from V and 4 bases from J, with 24 bases between. Here the CDR3 reads CASSVMEEVLIGSGNTIYF. The CDR3 region has the DNA TGTGCCAGCAGCGTAATGGAGGAAGTATTAATAGGGAGCGGAAACACCATATATTTT.

The chain combines TRBV6-6 with TRBJ1-6; unclear D gene. The ends were cut back, 6 bases at V and 6 bases at J, with 15 bases in the middle. CDR1 is MNHNY and CDR2 is SVGAGI in the germline V gene (reference sequence). The CDR3 is 15 amino acids. CDR3 sequence (DNA): TGTGCCAGCAGCCCAACATCCCTCCCTAATTCACCCCTCCACTTT. As protein: CASSPTSLPNSPLHF.

The V call is TRBV2, the J call TRBJ2-7, with 8 bases aligning to TRBD1. The CDR3 totals 13 residues. The trim removed 7 bases at V and 3 bases at J, leaving 5 bases unmatched. Germline loops: CDR1 SNHLY, CDR2 FYNNEI. In DNA form, the CDR3 reads TGTGCCAGCACCGGACAGGGAGACTACGAGCAGTACTTC. It encodes CASTGQGDYEQYF.

V and J are TRBV7-8 and TRBJ1-1; D might be TRBD1 (6 bases). V was clipped by 1 base and J by 5 bases, with 8 bases between them. Germline CDR1 is SGHVS and CDR2 is FQNEAQ. The CDR3 has 13 amino acids. The CDR3 coding sequence is TGTGCCAGCAGCTTAGGTCAGGGGACTGAAGCTTTCTTT. Amino acid sequence: CASSLGQGTEAFF.

V is TRBV7-9 and J is TRBJ1-3; D might be TRBD1 (6 bases). The ends were cut back, 2 bases at V and 8 bases at J, with 10 bases in the middle. Germline values: CDR1 SEHNR, CDR2 FQNEAQ (reference sequence). The CDR3 extends over 13 amino acids. The CDR3 DNA reads as TGTGCCAGCAGCTTAATGGGGGCGGACACCATATATTTT. It yields the protein CASSLMGADTIYF.

The chain carries TRBV5-6 and TRBJ2-7, with 10 positions matching TRBD2. The CDR3 length is 14 residues. In germline, CDR1 is SGHDT, CDR2 YYEEEE. V gave up 10 bases and J gave up 6 bases; unmatched junction bases: 13. CDR3 residues: CASAQLAGRGEQYF. The DNA for the CDR3 is TGTGCCTCAGCGCAACTAGCGGGACGCGGCGAGCAGTACTTC.